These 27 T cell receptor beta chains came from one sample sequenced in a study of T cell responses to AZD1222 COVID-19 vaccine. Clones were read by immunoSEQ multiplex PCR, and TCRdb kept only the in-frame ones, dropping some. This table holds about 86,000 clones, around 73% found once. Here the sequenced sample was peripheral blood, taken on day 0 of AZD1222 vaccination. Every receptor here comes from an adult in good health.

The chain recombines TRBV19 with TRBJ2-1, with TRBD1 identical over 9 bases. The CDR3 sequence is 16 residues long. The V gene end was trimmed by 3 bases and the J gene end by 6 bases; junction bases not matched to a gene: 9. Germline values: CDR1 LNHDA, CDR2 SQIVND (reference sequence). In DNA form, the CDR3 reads TGTGCCAGTAGTATTTTAGGGACAGGGTTATTCAATGAGCAGTTCTTC. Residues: CASSILGTGLFNEQFF.

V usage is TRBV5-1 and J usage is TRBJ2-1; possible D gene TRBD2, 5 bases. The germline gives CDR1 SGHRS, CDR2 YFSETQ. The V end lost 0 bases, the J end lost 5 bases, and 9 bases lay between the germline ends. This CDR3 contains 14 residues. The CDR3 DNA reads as TGCGCCAGCAGCTTGGAGTCTAGCCACAATGAGCAGTTCTTC. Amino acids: CASSLESSHNEQFF.

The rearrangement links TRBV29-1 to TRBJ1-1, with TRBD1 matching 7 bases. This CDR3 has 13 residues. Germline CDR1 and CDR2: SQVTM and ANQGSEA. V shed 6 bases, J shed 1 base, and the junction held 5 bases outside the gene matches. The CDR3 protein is CSVDRVANTEAFF. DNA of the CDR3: TGCAGCGTCGACAGGGTGGCGAACACTGAAGCTTTCTTT.

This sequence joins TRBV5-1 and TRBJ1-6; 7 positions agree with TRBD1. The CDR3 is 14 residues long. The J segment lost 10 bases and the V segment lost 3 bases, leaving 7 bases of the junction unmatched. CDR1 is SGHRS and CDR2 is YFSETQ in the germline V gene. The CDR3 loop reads CASSSGRGESPLHF. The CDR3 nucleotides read TGCGCCAGCAGCTCTGGCAGGGGGGAGTCACCCCTCCACTTT.

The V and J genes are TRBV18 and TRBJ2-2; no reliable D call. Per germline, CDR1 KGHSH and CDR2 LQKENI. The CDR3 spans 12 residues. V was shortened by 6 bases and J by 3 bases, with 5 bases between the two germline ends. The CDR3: CASSHYTGELFF. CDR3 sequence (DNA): TGTGCCAGCTCCCACTACACCGGGGAGCTGTTTTTT.

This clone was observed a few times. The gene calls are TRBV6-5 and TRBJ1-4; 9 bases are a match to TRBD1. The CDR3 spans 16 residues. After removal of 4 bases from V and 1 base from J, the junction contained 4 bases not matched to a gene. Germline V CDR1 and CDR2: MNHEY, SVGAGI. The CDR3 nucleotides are TGTGCCAGCAGTTCGGGACAGGGCGGAACTAATGAAAAACTGTTTTTT. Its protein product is CASSSGQGGTNEKLFF.

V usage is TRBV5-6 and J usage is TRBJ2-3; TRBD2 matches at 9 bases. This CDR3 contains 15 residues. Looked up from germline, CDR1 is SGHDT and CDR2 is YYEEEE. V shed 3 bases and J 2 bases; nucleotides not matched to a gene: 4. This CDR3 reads CASSSGTSLTDTQYF. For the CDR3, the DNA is TGTGCCAGCAGCTCCGGGACTAGCCTCACAGATACGCAGTATTTT.

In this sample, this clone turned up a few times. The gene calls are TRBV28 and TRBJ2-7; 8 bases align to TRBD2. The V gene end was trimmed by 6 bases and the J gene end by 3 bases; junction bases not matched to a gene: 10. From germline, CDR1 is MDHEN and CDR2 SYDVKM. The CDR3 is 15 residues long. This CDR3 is CASSPGLARGYEQYF. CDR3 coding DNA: TGTGCCAGCAGCCCAGGACTAGCTCGGGGCTACGAGCAGTACTTC.

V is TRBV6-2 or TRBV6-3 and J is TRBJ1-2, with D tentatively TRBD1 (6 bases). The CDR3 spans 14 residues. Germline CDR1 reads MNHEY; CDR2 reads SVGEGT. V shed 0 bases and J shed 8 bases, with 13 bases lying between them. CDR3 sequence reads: CASSYSGQRKGYTF. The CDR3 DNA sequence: TGTGCCAGCAGTTACTCCGGACAGCGGAAAGGCTACACCTTC.

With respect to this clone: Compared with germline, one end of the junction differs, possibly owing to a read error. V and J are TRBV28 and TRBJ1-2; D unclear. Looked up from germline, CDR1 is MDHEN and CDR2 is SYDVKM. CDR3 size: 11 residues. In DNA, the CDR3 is TGTGTCAGCAGCTTCAACGGTGGCTACACCTTC. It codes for CVSSFNGGYTF.

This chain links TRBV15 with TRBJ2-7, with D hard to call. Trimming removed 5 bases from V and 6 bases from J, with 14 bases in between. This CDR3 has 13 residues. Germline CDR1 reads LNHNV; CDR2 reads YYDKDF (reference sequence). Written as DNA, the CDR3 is TGTGCCACCAGCGAGTCCGGGTGGAGCGAGCAGTACTTC. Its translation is CATSESGWSEQYF.

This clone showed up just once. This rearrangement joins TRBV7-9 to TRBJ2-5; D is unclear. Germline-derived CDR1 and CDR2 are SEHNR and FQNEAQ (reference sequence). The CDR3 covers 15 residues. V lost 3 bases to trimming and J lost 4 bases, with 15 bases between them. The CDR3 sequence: CASSLDGALRETQYF. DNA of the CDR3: TGTGCCAGCAGCTTGGATGGAGCCCTCCGAGAGACCCAGTACTTC.

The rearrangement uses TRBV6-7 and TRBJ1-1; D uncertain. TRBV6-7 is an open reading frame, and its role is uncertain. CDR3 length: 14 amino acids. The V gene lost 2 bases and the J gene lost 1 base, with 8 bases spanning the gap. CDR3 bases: TGTGCCAGCAGTTACCCCCCGGGGAACACTGAAGCTTTCTTT. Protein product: CASSYPPGNTEAFF.

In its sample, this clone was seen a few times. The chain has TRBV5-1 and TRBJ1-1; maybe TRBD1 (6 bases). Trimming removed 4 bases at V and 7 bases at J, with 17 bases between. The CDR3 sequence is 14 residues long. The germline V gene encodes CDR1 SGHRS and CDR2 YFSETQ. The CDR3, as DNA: TGCGCCAGCAGCCCTGGGGGCTCGGGAGGTGAAGCTTTCTTT. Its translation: CASSPGGSGGEAFF.

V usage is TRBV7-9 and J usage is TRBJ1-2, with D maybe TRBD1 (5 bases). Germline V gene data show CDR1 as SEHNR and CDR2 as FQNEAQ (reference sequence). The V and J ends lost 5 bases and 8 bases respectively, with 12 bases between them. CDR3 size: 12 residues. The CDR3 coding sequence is TGTGCCAGCAGCCCGGGGACTTGGGGCTACACCTTC. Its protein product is CASSPGTWGYTF.

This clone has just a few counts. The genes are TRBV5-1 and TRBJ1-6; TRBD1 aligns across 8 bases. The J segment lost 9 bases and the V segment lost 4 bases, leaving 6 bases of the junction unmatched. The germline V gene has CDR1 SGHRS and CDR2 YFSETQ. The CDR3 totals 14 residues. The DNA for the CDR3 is TGCGCCAGCAGCCAGGGGGCTGGGAGTTCACCCCTCCACTTT. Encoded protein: CASSQGAGSSPLHF.

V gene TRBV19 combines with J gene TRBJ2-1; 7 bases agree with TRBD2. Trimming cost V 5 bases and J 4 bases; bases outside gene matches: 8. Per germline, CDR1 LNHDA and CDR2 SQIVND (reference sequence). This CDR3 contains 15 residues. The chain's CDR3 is CASSWTSFLYNEQFF. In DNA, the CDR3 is TGTGCCAGTAGTTGGACTAGTTTCCTATACAATGAGCAGTTCTTC. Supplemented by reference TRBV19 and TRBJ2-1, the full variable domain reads DGGITQSPKYLFRKEGQNVTLSCEQNLNHDAMYWYRQDPGQGLRLIYYSQIVNDFQKGDIAEGYSVSREKKESFPLTVTSAQKNPTAFYLCASSWTSFLYNEQFFGPGTRLTVL.

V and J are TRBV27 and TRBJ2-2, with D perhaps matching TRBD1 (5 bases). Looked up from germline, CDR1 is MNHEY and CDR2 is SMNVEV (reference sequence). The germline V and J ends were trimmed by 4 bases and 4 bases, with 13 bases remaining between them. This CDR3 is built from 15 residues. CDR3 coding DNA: TGTGCCAGCAGTTATAAGGGGCCGCGCACCGGGGAGCTGTTTTTT. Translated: CASSYKGPRTGELFF.

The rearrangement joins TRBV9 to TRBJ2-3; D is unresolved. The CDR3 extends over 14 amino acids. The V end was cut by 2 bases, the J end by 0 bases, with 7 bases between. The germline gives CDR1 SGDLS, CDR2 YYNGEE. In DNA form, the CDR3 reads TGTGCCAGCAGCGTCGGCCCCAGCACAGATACGCAGTATTTT. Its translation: CASSVGPSTDTQYF.

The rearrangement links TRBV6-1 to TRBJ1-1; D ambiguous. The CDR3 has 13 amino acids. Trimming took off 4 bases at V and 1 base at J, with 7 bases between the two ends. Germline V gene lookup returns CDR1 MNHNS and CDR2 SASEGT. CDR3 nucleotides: TGTGCCAGCAGTGCAGCACGGAACACTGAAGCTTTCTTT. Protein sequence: CASSAARNTEAFF.

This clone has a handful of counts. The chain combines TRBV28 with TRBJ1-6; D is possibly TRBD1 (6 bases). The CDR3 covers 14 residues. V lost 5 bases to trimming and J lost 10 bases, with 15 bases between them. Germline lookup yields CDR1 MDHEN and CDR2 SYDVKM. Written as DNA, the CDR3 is TGTGCCAGCAGTCGATCCGGGACATTCTCACCCCTCCACTTT. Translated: CASSRSGTFSPLHF.

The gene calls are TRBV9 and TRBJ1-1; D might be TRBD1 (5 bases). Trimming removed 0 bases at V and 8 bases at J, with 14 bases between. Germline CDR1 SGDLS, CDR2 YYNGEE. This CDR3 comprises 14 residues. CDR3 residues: CASSVGQGATEAFF. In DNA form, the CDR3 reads TGTGCCAGCAGCGTAGGGCAGGGCGCCACAGAAGCTTTCTTT.

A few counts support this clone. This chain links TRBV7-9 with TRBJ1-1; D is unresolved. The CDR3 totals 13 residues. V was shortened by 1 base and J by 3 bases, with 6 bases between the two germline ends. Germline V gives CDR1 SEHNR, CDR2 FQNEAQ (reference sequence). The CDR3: CASSLDRDTEAFF. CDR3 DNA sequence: TGTGCCAGCAGCTTAGATCGGGACACTGAAGCTTTCTTT.

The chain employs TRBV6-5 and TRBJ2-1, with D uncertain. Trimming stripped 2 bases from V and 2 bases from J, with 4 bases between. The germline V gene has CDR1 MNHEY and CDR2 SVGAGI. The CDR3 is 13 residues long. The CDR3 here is CASSYQAYNEQFF. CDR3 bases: TGTGCCAGCAGTTACCAGGCCTACAATGAGCAGTTCTTC.

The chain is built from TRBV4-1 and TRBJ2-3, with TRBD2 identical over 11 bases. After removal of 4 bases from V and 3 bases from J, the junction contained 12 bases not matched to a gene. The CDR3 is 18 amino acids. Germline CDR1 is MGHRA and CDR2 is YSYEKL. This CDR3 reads CASSPPLAGGETTDTQYF. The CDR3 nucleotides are TGCGCCAGCAGCCCGCCTCTAGCGGGAGGTGAGACTACAGATACGCAGTATTTT.

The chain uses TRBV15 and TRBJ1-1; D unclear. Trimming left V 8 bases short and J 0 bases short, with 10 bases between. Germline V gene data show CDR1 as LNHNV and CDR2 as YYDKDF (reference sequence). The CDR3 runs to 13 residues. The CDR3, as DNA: TGTGCCACCCGTCGGCTATTGAACACTGAAGCTTTCTTT. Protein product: CATRRLLNTEAFF.

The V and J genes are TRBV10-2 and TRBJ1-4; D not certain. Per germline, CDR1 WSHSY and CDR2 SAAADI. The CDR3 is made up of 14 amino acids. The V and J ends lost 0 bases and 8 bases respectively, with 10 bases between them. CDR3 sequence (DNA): TGCGCCAGCAGTGAGTCGATCGGTTGGGAAAAACTGTTTTTT. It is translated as CASSESIGWEKLFF.